This is a list of T cell receptor beta chains from one sample in a study of T cell responses to AZD1222 COVID-19 vaccine. Data came from immunoSEQ multiplex PCR; TCRdb stores just in-frame clones and leaves some out. Among 150,000 to 200,000 clones listed, 87% were seen once. This sample comprised peripheral blood, obtained on day 0 of MenACWY control vaccination. The receptors come from an adult in good health. Each CDR3 is given with its conserved first and last residue.

V gene | CDR3 protein
TRBV4-3 | CASSQDLGTGNTEAFF
TRBV6-5 | CASSYSEKLFF
TRBV30 | CAWSPGTASSPLHF
TRBV5-4 | CASSPGQTGELFF
TRBV7-3 | CASSLAGTSGGRSYNEQFF
TRBV4-3 | CASSQEGQGSYEQYF
TRBV27 | CASSSGTSGNNEQFF
TRBV19 | CASSVPMNTEAFF
TRBV5-4 | CASSRDREFGGTQYF
TRBV15 | CATSPQGDGYTF
TRBV28 | CASSFGQETQYF
TRBV19 | CAWAGGQGKGKYEQYF
TRBV18 | CASSNQAPRNQPQHF
TRBV28 | CASSLAGGYGYTF
TRBV19 | CASSMGTTDTQYF
TRBV10-3 | CAISESGQLDVGTEAFF
TRBV3-1/TRBV3-2 | CASRTGNNGYTF
TRBV5-1 | CASRYGLADYEQYF
TRBV19 | CASSPQGALNTEAFF
TRBV7-9 | CASSRGDYEQYF
TRBV7-9 | CASSPIAGANTGELFF
TRBV3-1/TRBV3-2 | CASSPQGNQPQHF
TRBV5-1 | CASSFENGPYEQYF
TRBV10-2 | CASSESSGSTDTQYF
TRBV6-5 | CASTTRDRANTEAFF
TRBV7-2 | CASSLAGDYNEQFF
TRBV9 | CASSPTGTGEAFF
TRBV28 | CASSLGGLSQPQHF
TRBV9 | CASSAGSGSTDTQYF
TRBV19 | CASTRGEWQGDGYTF
TRBV2 | CAGAASMSSYNEQFF
TRBV5-1 | CASSLDVARGAEQYF
TRBV19 | CASSTRVAYEQYF
TRBV5-6 | CASMTDVRGDNEQFF
TRBV28 | CASSSRQTNSPLHF
TRBV6-6 | CASSHPNKPPYEQYF